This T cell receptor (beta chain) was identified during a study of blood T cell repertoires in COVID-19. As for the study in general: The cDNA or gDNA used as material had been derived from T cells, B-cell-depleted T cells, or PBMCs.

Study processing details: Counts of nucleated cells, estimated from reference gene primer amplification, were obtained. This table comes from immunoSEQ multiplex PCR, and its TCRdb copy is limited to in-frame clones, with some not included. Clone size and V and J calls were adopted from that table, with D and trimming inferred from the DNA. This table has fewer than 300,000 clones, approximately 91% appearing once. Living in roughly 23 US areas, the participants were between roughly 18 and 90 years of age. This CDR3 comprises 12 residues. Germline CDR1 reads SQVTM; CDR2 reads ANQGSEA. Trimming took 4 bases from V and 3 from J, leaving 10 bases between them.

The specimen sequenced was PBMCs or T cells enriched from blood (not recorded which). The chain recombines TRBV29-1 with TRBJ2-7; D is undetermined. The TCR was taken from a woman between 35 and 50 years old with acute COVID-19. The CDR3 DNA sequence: TGCAGCGTTGTCTCTCACTTCTACGAGCAGTACTTC. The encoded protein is CSVVSHFYEQYF.